These T cell receptor beta chains were read from a single sample in a study of response to subunit inactivated influenza vaccine. TCRdb reanalysed the RT-PCR reads using MiXCR and keeps one entry per CDR3 protein. The sample contains more than 450,000 distinct CDR3 sequences, over 9.5% of which appear only once. The sequencing here drew on PBMCs from blood, taken on the day of vaccination. Receptors originate from a man over 45 who received an inactivated influenza vaccine. Each CDR3 is given with its conserved first and last residue. A D gene is named only where the DNA matches it firmly. A clone size is listed for some rows: how often the clone was seen (once, few, many), or a class if it is expanded.

size	V	D	J	DNA	CDR3
.	TRBV5-1	TRBD1	TRBJ1-4	TGCGCCAGCAGTCGAGACCCGGGACAGAGTAATGAAAAACTGTTTTTT	CASSRDPGQSNEKLFF
many	TRBV28	.	TRBJ2-5	TGTGCCAGCAGTTGGGGGCGCGGAGAGACCCAGTACTTC	CASSWGRGETQYF
.	TRBV7-2	TRBD2	TRBJ2-7	TGTGCCAGCAGCCAAACTAGCGGGCGTGGCTACGAGCAGTACTTC	CASSQTSGRGYEQYF
.	TRBV30	.	TRBJ1-5	TGTGCCTGGAGTGTAGGGCAGGGGAGCAATCAGCCCCAGCATTTT	CAWSVGQGSNQPQHF
many	TRBV5-1	TRBD1	TRBJ1-2	TGCGCCAGCAGCTTTGGCGGGACAGCATATGGCTACACCTTC	CASSFGGTAYGYTF
few	TRBV6-2/TRBV6-3	.	TRBJ2-5	TGTGCCAGCAGCCAAACGCCAGAGACCCAGTACTTC	CASSQTPETQYF
.	TRBV18	.	TRBJ2-3	TGTGCCAGCTCAGCTTTCCCCTCGTCTAGCACAGATACGCAGTATTTT	CASSAFPSSSTDTQYF
few	TRBV4-3	.	TRBJ2-3	TGCGCCAGCAGCCAAGAAGATACGGGAGCCAGCACAGATACGCAGTATTTT	CASSQEDTGASTDTQYF
.	TRBV5-1	.	TRBJ2-2	TGCGCCAGCAGCTTGGCTAGTCAGGGAAACACCGGGGAGCTGTTTTTT	CASSLASQGNTGELFF
many	TRBV4-1	.	TRBJ2-3	TGCGCCAGCAGCTTCCAATCCCGAAGAGGCGGGTCTAGCACAGATACGCAGTATTTT	CASSFQSRRGGSSTDTQYF
few	TRBV7-8	TRBD1	TRBJ1-5	TGTGCCAGCAGCTACGGACAAAATTCAGGGGGCCGGCAGCATTTT	CASSYGQNSGGRQHF
few	TRBV6-5	.	TRBJ1-1	TGTGCCAGCAGAAACAGGTACACTGAAGCTTTCTTT	CASRNRYTEAFF
.	TRBV7-2	.	TRBJ1-4	TGTGCCAGCAGCCCCAACGCCCAGGGTTTAGAAAAACTGTTTTTT	CASSPNAQGLEKLFF
many	TRBV12-3/TRBV12-4	.	TRBJ1-5	TGTGCCAGCAGCTTAGGACGGGATCAGCCCCAGCATTTT	CASSLGRDQPQHF
.	TRBV29-1	TRBD1	TRBJ2-7	TGCAGCGTTAAGGAGACAGGGTCCTACGAGCAGTACTTC	CSVKETGSYEQYF
few	TRBV4-1	TRBD1	TRBJ1-2	TGCGCCAGCAGCATTCCCGGGACAGGGAAGTATGGCTACACCTTC	CASSIPGTGKYGYTF
.	TRBV28	.	TRBJ1-5	TGTGCCAGCAGTCCCACCTGGATCCGCAATCAGCCCCAGCATTTT	CASSPTWIRNQPQHF
.	TRBV9	.	TRBJ2-3	TGTGCCAGCAGCGTAGGGCCAGCGCCGGTTACAGATACGCAGTATTTT	CASSVGPAPVTDTQYF
.	TRBV20-1	.	TRBJ1-5	TGCAGTGCTAGAACGGCGTCATCGGCCCAGCATTTT	CSARTASSAQHF
few	TRBV25-1	.	TRBJ1-1	TGTGCCAGCAGTGACACCCAAAAGTTGGGGGGGAACACTGAAGCTTTCTTT	CASSDTQKLGGNTEAFF
many	TRBV11-1	.	TRBJ2-1	TGTGCCAGCAGCTTAGATTTGTGGTTAACTCCAGGTCGGAATGAGCAGTTCTTC	CASSLDLWLTPGRNEQFF
many	TRBV7-9	TRBD1	TRBJ1-1	TGTGCCAGCACCCGAGGACAGGACACTGAAGCTTTCTTT	CASTRGQDTEAFF
.	TRBV28	.	TRBJ2-7	TGTGCCAGCAATAGGGGGTCCTACGAGCAGTACTTC	CASNRGSYEQYF
.	TRBV7-2	.	TRBJ2-3	TGTGCCAGCAGCCCTCGGGACCCTCGAGATACGCAGTATTTT	CASSPRDPRDTQYF
few	TRBV5-5	.	TRBJ2-5	TGTGCCAGCAGTTGGGACGCAGAGACCCAGTACTTC	CASSWDAETQYF
few	TRBV15	TRBD2	TRBJ2-7	TGTGCCACCAGCAGACTAGCGGGGGGCCCCTACGAGCAGTACTTC	CATSRLAGGPYEQYF
few	TRBV4-3	.	TRBJ2-7	TGCGCCAGCAGCCAAGATAGGGCTTTCCAAGGCTACGAGCAGTACTTC	CASSQDRAFQGYEQYF
few	TRBV24-1	TRBD1	TRBJ2-2	TGTGCCACCAGTGAGCCAGGGGGCCAATACACCGGGGAGCTGTTTTTT	CATSEPGGQYTGELFF
.	TRBV5-1	TRBD2	TRBJ2-5	TGCGCCAGCAGCTTGGCTCAACTAGCGGGGACCCAGTACTTC	CASSLAQLAGTQYF
few	TRBV20-1	TRBD2	TRBJ2-5	TGCAGTGCTCGTATGACGACTAGCCTGGAGACCCAGTACTTC	CSARMTTSLETQYF
many	TRBV5-1	.	TRBJ2-7	TGCGCCAGCAGCTTTATAGACAGCGCTTCCTACGAGCAGTACTTC	CASSFIDSASYEQYF
.	TRBV6-1	TRBD1	TRBJ1-3	TGTGCCAGCAGTCAACAGGGGGCTGGAAACACCATATATTTT	CASSQQGAGNTIYF
.	TRBV5-1	.	TRBJ2-5	TGCGCCAGCAGCTTGGAGTTAGAGACCCAGTACTTC	CASSLELETQYF
.	TRBV5-6	.	TRBJ2-7	TGTGCCAGCAGCTGGGGGACCTCTGGGTACAAGCAGTACTTC	CASSWGTSGYKQYF
few	TRBV28	.	TRBJ1-2	TGTGCCAGCAGTAAAATCCTTTATGGCTACACCTTC	CASSKILYGYTF
few	TRBV18	TRBD1	TRBJ1-6	TGTGCCAGCTCACTCGACAGGGCGGATTCACCCCTCCACTTT	CASSLDRADSPLHF
once	TRBV20-1	TRBD1	TRBJ2-1	TGCAGTGCTACCCCACCGGGACAGGGAAAAAATGAGCAGTTCTTC	CSATPPGQGKNEQFF
.	TRBV28	TRBD2	TRBJ2-7	TGTGCCAGCAGTTCCCAAGGTCGGGGGGACGAGCAGTACTTC	CASSSQGRGDEQYF
.	TRBV5-4	TRBD2	TRBJ2-1	TGTGCCAGCAGCTGGGGGGGACTAGCGGGGGAATTCGCGGGTGAGCAGTTCTTC	CASSWGGLAGEFAGEQFF
many	TRBV29-1	TRBD2	TRBJ2-1	TGCAGCGTTGAGCTAGCGGCGACCTACAATGAGCAGTTCTTC	CSVELAATYNEQFF
.	TRBV11-2	TRBD1	TRBJ2-7	TGTGCCAGCAGCTTAGATTCCTGCACAACCCCTTTCAGGGGGCAGGAGTACTACGAGCAGTACTTC	CASSLDSCTTPFRGQEYYEQYF
many	TRBV12-3/TRBV12-4	TRBD1	TRBJ2-3	TGTGCCAGCAGTCGGTCCGGCAGGGGGCTCACAGATACGCAGTATTTT	CASSRSGRGLTDTQYF
many	TRBV7-8	.	TRBJ1-4	TGTGCCAGCAGCTCCACCGGGGCGGTGGAAAAACTGTTTTTT	CASSSTGAVEKLFF
.	TRBV29-1	TRBD1	TRBJ1-1	TGCAGCGTTGACCAGGGGGCGCGGACTGAAGCTTTCTTT	CSVDQGARTEAFF
few	TRBV27	TRBD2	TRBJ2-2	TGTGCCAGCAGTTTCGTAGCGGGAGGGGCCACCGGGGAGCTGTTTTTT	CASSFVAGGATGELFF
few	TRBV20-1	.	TRBJ2-5	TGCAGTGCTAGAGGGTTAGGAAGGAGGGCGCAGGAGACCCAGTACTTC	CSARGLGRRAQETQYF
few	TRBV5-1	.	TRBJ1-1	TGCGCCAGCAGCTTGGCGACGGCGACTGAAGCTTTCTTT	CASSLATATEAFF
few	TRBV6-5	.	TRBJ1-1	TGTGCCAGCAGTTACTCGGGGGCGTTAGGCACTGAAGCTTTCTTT	CASSYSGALGTEAFF
few	TRBV20-1	.	TRBJ2-7	TGCAGTGCTAGATCCGAAGCGGCCAGCTACGAGCAGTACTTC	CSARSEAASYEQYF
.	TRBV27	.	TRBJ2-6	TGTGCCAGCAGAAGACAGTCCTTGACCATATCTGGGGCCAACGTCCTGACTTTC	CASRRQSLTISGANVLTF